Shown below are 21 T cell receptor beta chains from a single sample sequenced in a study of CDR3 diversity in severe acne. A single record per CDR3 protein comes from TCRdb applying MiXCR to the PCR reads. The sample holds almost 85,000 distinct CDR3 sequences, 45% to 55% seen once. Source material: blood. These receptors originate from a male donor in good health, without acne.

The chain employs TRBV20-1 and TRBJ1-5; a possible D gene is TRBD1 (6 bases). Trimming took off 6 bases at V and 9 bases at J, with 15 bases between the two ends. This CDR3 comprises 12 residues. The germline V gene has CDR1 DFQATT and CDR2 SNEGSKA (reference sequence). The CDR3 sequence is CSALGPTGPQHF. DNA of the CDR3: TGCAGTGCCCTGGGCCCGACAGGGCCCCAGCATTTT.

This clonotype was counted a single time. This chain connects TRBV6-5 to TRBJ2-2; 9 bases align to TRBD1. CDR1 and CDR2 from the germline V gene are MNHEY and SVGAGI. J was trimmed by 3 bases and V by 6 bases; bases with no gene match: 8. This CDR3 is built from 16 residues. The CDR3 sequence: CASSQTGGGYTGELFF. The CDR3 DNA reads TGTGCCAGCAGCCAGACAGGGGGAGGCTACACCGGGGAGCTGTTTTTT.

The rearrangement uses TRBV5-1 and TRBJ2-5; 11 nucleotides line up with TRBD2. Germline trimming cut 4 bases from V and 0 bases from J; bases unmatched to any gene: 2. This CDR3 has 15 residues. Germline V gene sequence: CDR1 SGHRS, CDR2 YFSETQ. CDR3 coding DNA: TGCGCCAGCAGCCGACTAGCGGGATACCAAGAGACCCAGTACTTC. Translating it yields CASSRLAGYQETQYF.

The chain carries TRBV7-9 and TRBJ2-7, with D possibly being TRBD2 (5 bases). With 3 bases removed from V and 8 bases from J, the gap between germline ends came to 14 bases. The V gene's germline CDR1 is SEHNR and CDR2 FQNEAQ (reference sequence). The CDR3 consists of 13 residues. The CDR3 spells CASSFSESGKQYF. CDR3 in DNA: TGTGCCAGCAGCTTTTCGGAGTCGGGGAAGCAGTACTTC.

J is TRBJ2-7 and V is TRBV7-9; D assignment may be TRBD1 or TRBD2 (6 bases each). From germline, CDR1 is SEHNR and CDR2 FQNEAQ (reference sequence). V was pared by 5 bases and J by 3 bases, with 14 bases between. This CDR3 has 14 amino acids. The CDR3 sequence: CASSVGGGNYEQYF. The CDR3 bases are TGTGCCAGCAGCGTAGGGGGAGGAAACTACGAGCAGTACTTC.

This clonotype showed up many times. This rearrangement joins TRBV6-1 to TRBJ2-3, with D perhaps TRBD1 (5 bases). Trimming removed 7 bases at V and 0 bases at J, with 8 bases between. The CDR3 spans 13 residues. CDR1 MNHNS and CDR2 SASEGT come from the germline V gene. The CDR3 nucleotides read TGTGCCAGCAAACAGGCGAGCACAGATACGCAGTATTTT. Protein product: CASKQASTDTQYF.

This clonotype is a singleton in its sample. The CDR3 region is CASSLTGQNTDTQYF. The DNA for the CDR3 is TGTGCCAGTAGTCTAACGGGACAGAACACAGATACGCAGTATTTT. The chain joins TRBV19 to TRBJ2-3; 7 bases fit TRBD1. The CDR3 extends over 15 amino acids. CDR1 is LNHDA and CDR2 is SQIVND in the germline V gene (reference sequence). V gave up 5 bases and J gave up 2 bases; unmatched junction bases: 7.

This clonotype was detected ten times or more. The genes are TRBV19 and TRBJ1-4; possibly TRBD1 for D (5 bases). Trimming shortened V by 5 bases and J by 0 bases, and 13 bases separated the two germline ends. The CDR3 has 16 residues. The V gene's germline CDR1 is LNHDA and CDR2 SQIVND (reference sequence). Here the CDR3 reads CASSSRQPATNEKLFF. CDR3 DNA sequence: TGTGCCAGTAGTTCGAGACAGCCTGCAACTAATGAAAAACTGTTTTTT.

This clonotype counts as medium-sized. V gene TRBV20-1 combines with J gene TRBJ1-1; D is uncertain. Trimming left V 2 bases short and J 3 bases short, with 10 bases between. Germline V gene data show CDR1 as DFQATT and CDR2 as SNEGSKA (reference sequence). The CDR3 runs to 13 residues. The CDR3 loop is CSARNRHDTEAFF. CDR3 in DNA: TGCAGTGCTAGAAATCGCCATGACACTGAAGCTTTCTTT.

This sequence joins TRBV6-2 or TRBV6-3 and TRBJ2-7, with 7 bases fitting TRBD1. The junction had 6 bases not matched to a gene; V was cut back by 4 bases and J by 6 bases. The CDR3 has 13 residues. CDR1 MNHEY and CDR2 SVGEGT come from the germline V gene. DNA of the CDR3: TGTGCCAGCAGTTCCGGGAACAGGGGCGAGCAGTACTTC. This gives the protein CASSSGNRGEQYF.

The chain employs TRBV19 and TRBJ1-2, with unresolved D. This CDR3 is 15 amino acids long. Germline V gene sequence: CDR1 LNHDA, CDR2 SQIVND (reference sequence). V was pared by 3 bases and J by 4 bases, with 15 bases between. CDR3 protein: CASSMDDSEIYGYTF. The DNA of the CDR3 is TGTGCCAGTAGTATGGATGACTCAGAGATCTATGGCTACACCTTC. Full variable domain (outside the CDR3, taken from reference TRBV19 and TRBJ1-2): DGGITQSPKYLFRKEGQNVTLSCEQNLNHDAMYWYRQDPGQGLRLIYYSQIVNDFQKGDIAEGYSVSREKKESFPLTVTSAQKNPTAFYLCASSMDDSEIYGYTFGSGTRLTVV.

There are many counts of this clonotype. The chain recombines TRBV6-5 with TRBJ1-6; TRBD1 might be the D (6 bases). V dropped 2 bases and J dropped 7 bases, with 9 bases sitting between them. Germline CDR1 is MNHEY and CDR2 is SVGAGI. The CDR3 is made up of 14 amino acids. The CDR3 loop reads CASSYGQGNSPLHF. CDR3 DNA sequence: TGTGCCAGCAGTTACGGGCAGGGGAATTCACCCCTCCACTTT.

This clonotype was observed at least ten times. In nucleotides, the CDR3 is TGTGCCAGCAGTCCAAGACTAGCGTCCGCCTACAATGAGCAGTTCTTC. Encoded protein: CASSPRLASAYNEQFF. This rearrangement joins TRBV27 to TRBJ2-1; 8 bases align to TRBD2. The CDR3 contains 16 residues. V trimming: 5 bases; J trimming: 2 bases; junction bases outside the gene matches: 8. Germline V gene sequence: CDR1 MNHEY, CDR2 SMNVEV (reference sequence).

As for this clonotype: The DNA is left out, because the CDR3 cannot be placed on it with certainty; the CDR3 is given as TCRdb lists it. The rearrangement joins TRBV5-1 to TRBJ2-5; the DNA was not compared with TRBD1, the D call given in the table. Germline-derived CDR1 and CDR2 are SGHRS and YFSETQ. Counting both end residues, the CDR3 totals 22 amino acids. The CDR3: CASSAGQGINEKLFFGSGTQYF.

The rearrangement links TRBV11-2 to TRBJ2-3, with a weak D call TRBD2 (6 bases). CDR3 length equals 14 residues. Germline lookup yields CDR1 SGHAT and CDR2 FQNNGV. Trimming removed 4 bases from V and 0 bases from J, with 8 bases in between. DNA for the CDR3: TGTGCCAGCAGCTCCAGCGGGAGCACAGATACGCAGTATTTT. Translation: CASSSSGSTDTQYF.

This clonotype was observed at least ten times. The chain has TRBV10-1 and TRBJ1-1; D is possibly TRBD1 (5 bases). CDR1 is WNHNN and CDR2 is SYGVQD in the germline V gene (reference sequence). V dropped 2 bases and J dropped 4 bases, with 11 bases sitting between them. The CDR3 spans 14 residues. CDR3 nucleotide sequence: TGCGCCAGCAGTGAGGCGTTGGGGGGCACTGAAGCTTTCTTT. Translated, it gives CASSEALGGTEAFF.

By proportion, this clonotype is medium-sized (0.01 to 0.1%). The rearrangement links TRBV20-1 to TRBJ2-5; 11 nucleotides align to TRBD2. This CDR3 spans 17 amino acids. The ends lost 3 bases at V and 0 bases at J; junction bases unmatched: 9. Germline V gives CDR1 DFQATT, CDR2 SNEGSKA (reference sequence). CDR3 sequence: CSARDLSSGGDQETQYF. The CDR3 nucleotides read TGCAGTGCTAGGGACCTAAGTAGCGGGGGGGACCAAGAGACCCAGTACTTC.

This rearrangement joins TRBV19 to TRBJ2-6; the D is unclear. The CDR3 has 12 amino acids. Trimming cost V 1 base and J 9 bases, with 4 bases left between them. Germline CDR1 reads LNHDA; CDR2 reads SQIVND (reference sequence). In DNA form, the CDR3 reads TGTGCCAGTAGTATAGGAGACAACGTCCTGACTTTC. This encodes CASSIGDNVLTF.

This clonotype was counted at least ten times. The chain is built from TRBV6-2 or TRBV6-3 and TRBJ1-1, with D maybe TRBD1 (6 bases). Germline assignment: CDR1 MNHEY and CDR2 SVGEGT. CDR3 length: 14 residues. The V end lost 5 bases, the J end lost 2 bases, and 12 bases lay between the germline ends. The CDR3 region is CASSPTGLNTEAFF. In DNA, the CDR3 is TGTGCCAGCAGTCCTACAGGGCTTAACACTGAAGCTTTCTTT.

This clonotype was observed once. The CDR3 ends on some other residue instead of the conserved phenylalanine or tryptophan, so this is likely a read error. This chain uses TRBV29-1 with TRBJ1-1, with D perhaps TRBD1 (6 bases). Germline V CDR1 and CDR2: SQVTM, ANQGSEA. This CDR3 spans 13 amino acids. Trimming removed 4 bases from V and 0 bases from J, with 9 bases in between. The CDR3 reads CSVVGTLNTEAFL. The CDR3 DNA sequence: TGCAGCGTTGTCGGGACACTGAACACTGAAGCTTTCTTG.

The chain carries TRBV7-6 and TRBJ2-6; D remains ambiguous. This CDR3 is 15 amino acids long. Trimming took 6 bases from V and 4 from J, leaving 13 bases between them. Germline V lookup: CDR1 SGHVS, CDR2 FNYEAQ. CDR3 loop: CASSPTPLGANVLTF. CDR3 DNA sequence: TGTGCCAGCAGTCCGACACCTTTGGGGGCCAACGTCCTGACTTTC.